This TCR beta chain was identified in a study of blood T cell repertoires in COVID-19. Study-wide context: The cDNA or gDNA used as material had been derived from T cells, B-cell-depleted T cells, or PBMCs.

The method was immunoSEQ multiplex PCR; TCRdb's version includes in-frame clones alone and lacks a portion of them. Counted here are some 220,000 clones, about 83% occurring once; the ten biggest clones make up around 5.5%. Germline V gene lookup returns CDR1 SQVTM and CDR2 ANQGSEA. CDR3 length: 11 amino acids. Between the trimmed V and J ends, which lost 3 bases and 6 bases, there was a span of 8 bases. This clonotype originated in a human donor in a cohort sampled during active COVID-19. The sequencing input was peripheral blood. This chain links TRBV29-1 with TRBJ1-2; unclear D gene. CDR3 coding DNA: TGCAGCGTTGAGATACAGAATGGCTACACCTTC. This encodes CSVEIQNGYTF. Using reference TRBV29-1 and TRBJ1-2 for the parts outside the CDR3, the full variable domain is SAVISQKPSRDICQRGTSLTIQCQVDSQVTMMFWYRQQPGQSLTLIATANQGSEATYESGFVIDKFPISRPNLTFSTLTVSNMSPEDSSIYLCSVEIQNGYTFGSGTRLTVV.